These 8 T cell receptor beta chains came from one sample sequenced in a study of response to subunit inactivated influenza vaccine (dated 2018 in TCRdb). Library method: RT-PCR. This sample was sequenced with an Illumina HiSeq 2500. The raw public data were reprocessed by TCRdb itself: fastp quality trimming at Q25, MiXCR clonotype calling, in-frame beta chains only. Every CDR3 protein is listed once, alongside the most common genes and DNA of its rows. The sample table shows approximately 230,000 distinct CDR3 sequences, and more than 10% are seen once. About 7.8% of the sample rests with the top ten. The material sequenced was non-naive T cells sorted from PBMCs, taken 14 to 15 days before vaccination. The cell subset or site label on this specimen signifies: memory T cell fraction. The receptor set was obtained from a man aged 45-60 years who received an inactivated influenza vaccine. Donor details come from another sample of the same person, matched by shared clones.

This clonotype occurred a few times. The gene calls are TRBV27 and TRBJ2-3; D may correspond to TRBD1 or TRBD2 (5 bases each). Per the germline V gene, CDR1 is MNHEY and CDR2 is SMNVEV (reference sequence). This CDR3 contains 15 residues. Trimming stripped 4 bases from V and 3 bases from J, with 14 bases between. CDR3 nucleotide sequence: TGTGCCAGCAGTTGGACGGGACGACGGACAGATACGCAGTATTTT. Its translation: CASSWTGRRTDTQYF.

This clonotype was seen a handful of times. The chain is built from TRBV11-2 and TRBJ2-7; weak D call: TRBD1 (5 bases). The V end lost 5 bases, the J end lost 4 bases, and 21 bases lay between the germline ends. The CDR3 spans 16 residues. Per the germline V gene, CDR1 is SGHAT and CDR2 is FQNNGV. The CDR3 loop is CASSTPGHRGHYEQYF. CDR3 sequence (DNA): TGTGCCAGCAGCACGCCCGGACACCGCGGCCATTACGAGCAGTACTTC.

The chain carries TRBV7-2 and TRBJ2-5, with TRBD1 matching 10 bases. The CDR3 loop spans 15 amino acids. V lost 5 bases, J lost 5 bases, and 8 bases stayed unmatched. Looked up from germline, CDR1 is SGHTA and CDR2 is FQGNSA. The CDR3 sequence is CASSSMDRGYETQYF. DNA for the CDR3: TGTGCCAGCAGCAGCATGGACAGGGGGTATGAGACCCAGTACTTC. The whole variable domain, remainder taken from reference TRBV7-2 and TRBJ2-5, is GAGVSQSPSNKVTEKGKDVELRCDPISGHTALYWYRQSLGQGLEFLIYFQGNSAPDKSGLPSDRFSAERTGGSVSTLTIQRTQQEDSAVYLCASSSMDRGYETQYFGPGTRLLVL.

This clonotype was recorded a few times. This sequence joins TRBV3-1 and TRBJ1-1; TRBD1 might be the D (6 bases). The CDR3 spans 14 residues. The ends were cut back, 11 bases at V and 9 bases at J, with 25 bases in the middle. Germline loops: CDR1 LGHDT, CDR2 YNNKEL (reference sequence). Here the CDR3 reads CACGGGGRFAKAFF. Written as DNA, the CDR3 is TGTGCCTGCGGTGGTGGGGGGCGTTTTGCAAAAGCTTTCTTT.

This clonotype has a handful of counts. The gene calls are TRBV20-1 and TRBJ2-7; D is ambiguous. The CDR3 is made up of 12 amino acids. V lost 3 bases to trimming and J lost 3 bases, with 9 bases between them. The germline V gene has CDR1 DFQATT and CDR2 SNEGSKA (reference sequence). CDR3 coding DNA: TGCAGTGCTAGTAGCCAGGACTACGAGCAGTACTTC. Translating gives CSASSQDYEQYF.

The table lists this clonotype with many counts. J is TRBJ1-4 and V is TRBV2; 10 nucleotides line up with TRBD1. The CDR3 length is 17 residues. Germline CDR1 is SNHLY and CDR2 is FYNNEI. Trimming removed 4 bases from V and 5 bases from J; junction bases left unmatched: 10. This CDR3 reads CASSGQGAVGQNEKLFF. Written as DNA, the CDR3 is TGTGCCAGCAGTGGACAGGGGGCGGTTGGGCAGAATGAAAAACTGTTTTTT. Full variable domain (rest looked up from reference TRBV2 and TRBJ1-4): EPEVTQTPSHQVTQMGQEVILRCVPISNHLYFYWYRQILGQKVEFLVSFYNNEISEKSEIFDDQFSVERPDGSNFTLKIRSTKLEDSAMYFCASSGQGAVGQNEKLFFGSGTQLSVL.

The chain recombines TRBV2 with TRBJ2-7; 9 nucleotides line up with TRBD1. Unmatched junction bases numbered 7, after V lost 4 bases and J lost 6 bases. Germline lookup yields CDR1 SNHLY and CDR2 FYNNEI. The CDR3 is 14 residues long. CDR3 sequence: CASSGGQGGFEQYF. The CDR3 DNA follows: TGTGCCAGCAGTGGGGGACAGGGAGGCTTCGAGCAGTACTTC.

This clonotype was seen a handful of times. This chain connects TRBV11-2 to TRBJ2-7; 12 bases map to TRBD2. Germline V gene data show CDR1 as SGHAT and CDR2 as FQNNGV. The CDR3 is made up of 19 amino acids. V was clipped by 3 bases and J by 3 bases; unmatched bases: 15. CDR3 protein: CASSFRGLAGTINIYEQYF. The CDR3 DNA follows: TGTGCCAGCAGCTTTCGAGGACTAGCGGGGACCATAAACATCTACGAGCAGTACTTC.